These 25 T cell receptor beta chains were sequenced from one sample in a study of blood T cell repertoires in COVID-19. Only in-frame clones appear in the TCRdb table, and some are missing; sequencing was by immunoSEQ multiplex PCR. The sample has roughly 360,000 clones, approximately 80% seen once. Sequenced sample: peripheral blood. The receptor set was obtained from a human donor with acute or convalescent COVID-19. The donor label of this sample is uncertain.

This clone was seen a few times. The V gene is TRBV30, the J gene TRBJ1-1; tentatively, D is TRBD1 (6 bases). Germline CDR1 GTSNPN, CDR2 SVGIG (reference sequence). The CDR3 has 13 residues. The V end lost 2 bases, the J end lost 4 bases, and 11 bases lay between the germline ends. CDR3 sequence (DNA): TGTGCCTGGAGTAGAAGGACAGCCACTGAAGCTTTCTTT. Amino acid sequence: CAWSRRTATEAFF.

Points on this clone: Other nucleotide sequences in the sample specify the same CDR3. The chain employs TRBV30 and TRBJ2-7; 11 positions agree with TRBD1. Germline V lookup: CDR1 GTSNPN, CDR2 SVGIG (reference sequence). Unmatched junction bases numbered 2, after V lost 0 bases and J lost 4 bases. There are 14 residues in the CDR3. The CDR3 coding sequence is TGTGCCTGGAGTGTTGGGACAGGGGGGTACGAGCAGTACTTC. It yields the protein CAWSVGTGGYEQYF. Full variable domain (rest looked up from reference TRBV30 and TRBJ2-7): SQTIHQWPATLVQPVGSPLSLECTVEGTSNPNLYWYRQAAGRGLQLLFYSVGIGQISSEVPQNLSASRPQDRQFILSSKKLLLSDSGFYLCAWSVGTGGYEQYFGPGTRLTVT.

On this clone: Mismatch with germline at one junction end may stem from a read error. Other DNA variants within this sample encode the same CDR3. The CDR3 here is CASSLNGLAGVTYEQYF. The CDR3, as DNA: TGTGCCAGCAGCTTGAACGGACTAGCGGGAGTTACATACGAGCAGTACTTT. This sequence joins TRBV5-5 and TRBJ2-7, with 13 bases aligning to TRBD2. The CDR3 is 17 amino acids. In germline, CDR1 is SGHKS, CDR2 YYEKEE (reference sequence).

The CDR3: CASSYRDRSYEQYF. The CDR3 DNA follows: TGTGCCAGCAGTTACCGGGACAGGTCCTACGAGCAGTACTTC. The chain carries TRBV6-5 and TRBJ2-7, with 8 nucleotides matching TRBD1. The CDR3 is 14 residues long. V shed 2 bases and J 1 base; nucleotides not matched to a gene: 1. Per germline, CDR1 MNHEY and CDR2 SVGAGI.

V is TRBV14 and J is TRBJ1-1; D may be TRBD1 (5 bases). The germline V gene has CDR1 SGHDN and CDR2 FVKESK. The CDR3 sequence is 15 residues long. V shed 4 bases and J shed 3 bases, with 15 bases lying between them. CDR3 amino acids: CASSLLGGGDTEAFF. CDR3 coding DNA: TGTGCCAGCAGCCTGCTCGGGGGGGGTGACACTGAAGCTTTCTTT.

The genes are TRBV7-9 and TRBJ2-1; the match to TRBD1 covers 7 bases. The CDR3 has 14 residues. V lost 5 bases, J lost 5 bases, and 6 bases stayed unmatched. Germline CDR1 reads SEHNR; CDR2 reads FQNEAQ (reference sequence). The CDR3 DNA reads as TGTGCCAGCAGCCTATGGGGACAGAACAATGAGCAGTTCTTC. It yields the protein CASSLWGQNNEQFF.

V is TRBV7-9 and J is TRBJ2-1; 9 positions match TRBD2. The CDR3 is made up of 17 amino acids. The trim removed 5 bases at V and 8 bases at J, leaving 16 bases unmatched. Germline V CDR1 and CDR2: SEHNR, FQNEAQ (reference sequence). The CDR3 DNA follows: TGTGCCAGCAGCACCCATGGGGGCGGGGGGGCCCTCGATGAGCAGTTCTTC. Translated: CASSTHGGGGALDEQFF.

The CDR3 nucleotides are TGTGCCAGTAGTAAAGGGACAGGACTCTATGGCTACACCTTC. This translates into CASSKGTGLYGYTF. This chain links TRBV19 with TRBJ1-2; 8 bases align to TRBD1. Germline-derived CDR1 and CDR2 are LNHDA and SQIVND (reference sequence). Losses at the gene ends were 4 bases for V and 4 bases for J; bases not matched to a gene: 5. There are 14 residues in the CDR3.

This CDR3 is CASSLAPPGQQNEKLFF. CDR3 nucleotide sequence: TGCGCCAGCAGCTTGGCACCCCCGGGACAGCAAAATGAAAAACTGTTTTTT. The rearrangement links TRBV5-1 to TRBJ1-4; 7 bases fit TRBD1. Germline V gene data show CDR1 as SGHRS and CDR2 as YFSETQ. The ends lost 0 bases at V and 5 bases at J; junction bases unmatched: 10. CDR3 length equals 17 residues.

DNA for the CDR3: TGTGTCAGAAGCCCAAAGGAAGGACAGGTTCCTCCTGGGGCCAACGTCCTGACTTTC. Translation gives CVRSPKEGQVPPGANVLTF. The V call is TRBV7-5, the J call TRBJ2-6; TRBD1 is the table's D call, not checked against the DNA. TRBV7-5 is noted as a pseudogene. The CDR3 length is 19 residues.

This chain connects TRBV11-2 to TRBJ1-1; 7 bases are shared with TRBD1. Germline loops: CDR1 SGHAT, CDR2 FQNNGV. This CDR3 contains 12 residues. V lost 3 bases to trimming and J lost 12 bases; unmatched junction nucleotides: 7. DNA of the CDR3: TGTGCCAGCAGCTTGGACCGGGACAGAACTTTCTTT. Its translation is CASSLDRDRTFF.

The genes are TRBV30 and TRBJ1-1; weak D call: TRBD1 (5 bases). The CDR3 sequence is 12 residues long. The ends were cut back, 4 bases at V and 4 bases at J, with 10 bases in the middle. Per the germline V gene, CDR1 is GTSNPN and CDR2 is SVGIG (reference sequence). The CDR3 reads CAWTRAFTEAFF. Here the CDR3 DNA reads TGTGCCTGGACCAGGGCTTTCACTGAAGCTTTCTTT.

The chain links TRBV30 to TRBJ1-5; D perhaps matches TRBD1 (5 bases). Trimming removed 1 base at V and 3 bases at J, with 13 bases between. Germline V gene data show CDR1 as GTSNPN and CDR2 as SVGIG (reference sequence). The CDR3 consists of 15 residues. CDR3 in amino acids: CAWSEGPLPNQPQHF. The CDR3 DNA reads TGTGCCTGGAGTGAGGGGCCGCTCCCCAATCAGCCCCAGCATTTT.

This clone came up once. This chain joins TRBV11-2 and TRBJ2-3; D is ambiguous. The V end was cut by 5 bases, the J end by 4 bases, with 10 bases between. CDR1 and CDR2 from the germline V gene are SGHAT and FQNNGV. This CDR3 is built from 13 residues. The CDR3 spells CASSPSAADTQYF. CDR3 DNA: TGTGCCAGCAGCCCCAGTGCAGCAGATACGCAGTATTTT.

This sequence joins TRBV13 and TRBJ2-1; 10 bases align to TRBD2. Germline loops: CDR1 PRHDT, CDR2 FYEKMQ (reference sequence). Losses at the gene ends were 5 bases for V and 9 bases for J; bases not matched to a gene: 10. The CDR3 runs 15 residues. In DNA form, the CDR3 reads TGTGCCAGCAGCCCGAGGCGTACTAGCGGGACTGAGCAGTTCTTC. Its translation: CASSPRRTSGTEQFF.

This clone was picked up a small number of times. The chain couples TRBV6-5 to TRBJ1-3; 10 bases are a match to TRBD1. The length of the CDR3 is 13 residues. Germline V CDR1 and CDR2: MNHEY, SVGAGI. Trimming removed 10 bases from V and 4 bases from J; junction bases left unmatched: 4. The CDR3: CATGDRGGNTIYF. For the CDR3, the DNA is TGTGCCACAGGGGACAGGGGAGGAAACACCATATATTTT.

The table lists this clone with a count of one. The chain joins TRBV6-4 to TRBJ1-6; D call uncertain. The germline CDR1 and CDR2 sequences are MRHNA and SNTAGT. Trimming shortened V by 0 bases and J by 7 bases, and 7 bases separated the two germline ends. There are 14 residues in the CDR3. Here the CDR3 reads CASSDSLENSPLHF. The DNA of the CDR3 is TGTGCCAGCAGTGACTCGCTAGAAAATTCACCCCTCCACTTT.

V gene TRBV18 combines with J gene TRBJ2-3; the match to TRBD2 covers 13 bases. This CDR3 region has 16 residues. The germline CDR1 and CDR2 sequences are KGHSH and LQKENI. Germline trimming cut 3 bases from V and 2 bases from J; bases unmatched to any gene: 2. The CDR3 is CASSPTSGRATDTQYF. CDR3 bases: TGTGCCAGCTCACCCACTAGCGGGAGGGCCACAGATACGCAGTATTTT.

This chain connects TRBV6-5 to TRBJ1-2, with a weak D call TRBD1 (5 bases). Germline V CDR1 and CDR2: MNHEY, SVGAGI. The CDR3 extends over 12 amino acids. V shed 10 bases and J shed 3 bases, with 12 bases lying between them. The CDR3 sequence: CAIPGGYYGYTF. CDR3 DNA sequence: TGTGCCATCCCCGGGGGGTACTATGGCTACACCTTC.

The chain joins TRBV2 to TRBJ1-2, with D tentatively TRBD1 (5 bases). Trimming pared 2 bases from V and 7 bases from J, leaving 17 bases between. CDR3 length equals 15 residues. CDR1 and CDR2 from the germline V gene are SNHLY and FYNNEI. This CDR3 is CASSEKFTGRGGYTF. The CDR3 DNA follows: TGTGCCAGCAGTGAAAAGTTCACGGGGAGGGGTGGCTACACCTTC.

For this clone: In the same sample, other DNA sequences code for this CDR3. The chain couples TRBV7-2 to TRBJ2-7; 8 nucleotides agree with TRBD2. V was pared by 2 bases and J by 4 bases, with 7 bases of the junction left unmatched. Per germline, CDR1 SGHTA and CDR2 FQGNSA. The CDR3 is 15 residues long. CDR3 coding DNA: TGTGCCAGCAGCTTATTCGACGGGGGGGGTTACGAGCAGTACTTC. Protein: CASSLFDGGGYEQYF.

This chain connects TRBV30 to TRBJ1-3; D not resolved. Trimming cost V 2 bases and J 0 bases, with 8 bases left between them. The germline V gene has CDR1 GTSNPN and CDR2 SVGIG (reference sequence). The CDR3 is made up of 14 amino acids. Here the CDR3 DNA reads TGTGCCTGGAGTTGGCTGAACTCTGGAAACACCATATATTTT. Encoded protein: CAWSWLNSGNTIYF.

The chain employs TRBV7-6 and TRBJ2-6; no definite D call. Germline CDR1 SGHVS, CDR2 FNYEAQ. V dropped 1 base and J dropped 0 bases, with 10 bases sitting between them. CDR3 length: 17 amino acids. Here the CDR3 reads CASSLVRPGSGANVLTF. In nucleotides, the CDR3 is TGTGCCAGCAGCTTAGTTAGGCCGGGCTCTGGGGCCAACGTCCTGACTTTC.

V is TRBV6-6 and J is TRBJ1-4; D call uncertain. The CDR3 covers 15 residues. CDR1 and CDR2 (germline): MNHNY, SVGAGI (reference sequence). The ends were cut back, 0 bases at V and 0 bases at J, with 5 bases in the middle. In DNA, the CDR3 is TGTGCCAGCAGTTACTCGCGGCCAACTAATGAAAAACTGTTTTTT. This sequence encodes CASSYSRPTNEKLFF.

This rearrangement joins TRBV7-8 to TRBJ2-1; 10 bases agree with TRBD2. The V and J ends lost 4 bases and 4 bases, in that order; junction bases with no gene match: 4. Germline lookup yields CDR1 SGHVS and CDR2 FQNEAQ. CDR3 length: 15 amino acids. In DNA, the CDR3 is TGTGCCAGCAGCTGGAGCGGGGGGGGGTACAATGAGCAGTTCTTC. This gives the protein CASSWSGGGYNEQFF.